These T cell receptor beta chains were read from a single sample in a study of long-term antiretroviral therapy in people with HIV. Using immunoSEQ multiplex PCR, the repertoire was profiled, and TCRdb retains in-frame clones only, with some absent. Seen here are approximately 22,000 clones, 70% to 85% observed once, and the top ten hold roughly 18%. The sequences come from unsorted PBMCs, collected 0.5 years before starting antiretroviral therapy. These receptors were obtained from a man in his forties with HIV. Both conserved end residues are part of each CDR3. The D gene is left open where the match is weak. The size entry is marked missing in some rows and otherwise reads once, few, many or a size class.

>TRBV29-1|11|TRBJ1-1|.|.
TGCAGCGTTGTGAGGATTACTGAAGCTTTCTTT
CSVVRITEAFF
>TRBV4-3|18|TRBJ2-7|.|.
TGCGCCAGCAGCCAAGGCTCGAGAGGGTTAACGGGGTCCTACGAGCAGTACTTC
CASSQGSRGLTGSYEQYF
>TRBV30|11|TRBJ1-1|once|.
TGTGCCTGGAGTCCCTCTTTTGAGGCTTTCTTT
CAWSPSFEAFF
>TRBV20-1|11|TRBJ1-2|.|.
TGCAGTGCTCTTGGTGGGGTTGGCTACACCTTC
CSALGGVGYTF
>TRBV27|18|TRBJ2-7|.|.
TGTGCCAGCAGTTTCGCGAGAGGAGGGCTATCCAGGGATTACGAGCAGTACTTC
CASSFARGGLSRDYEQYF
>TRBV4-1|17|TRBJ2-3|.|TRBD2
TGCGCCAGCAGCCAATTCGGGGGGATAACTAGCACAGATACGCAGTATTTT
CASSQFGGITSTDTQYF
>TRBV30|14|TRBJ1-4|.|.
TGTGCCTGGAGTGTTGGCGGGGGAAATTTAAAACTGTTTTTT
CAWSVGGGNLKLFF
>TRBV6-1|12|TRBJ1-5|few|.
TGTGCCAGCAGTGAGTACCGGCAGCCCCAGCATTTT
CASSEYRQPQHF
>TRBV6-6|12|TRBJ1-5|few|.
TGTGCCAGCAACCAAGGTGGGCAGCCCCAGCATTTT
CASNQGGQPQHF
>TRBV5-5|16|TRBJ2-2|.|TRBD1
TGTGCCAGCAGCCTTTCTGACAGGGGGAACACCGGGGAGCTGTTTTTT
CASSLSDRGNTGELFF
>TRBV28|17|TRBJ1-2|.|.
TGTGCCAGCAGGGCTTCCACGGACATGGATCGAGGCTATGGCTACACCTTC
CASRASTDMDRGYGYTF
>TRBV6-5|14|TRBJ2-2|.|.
TGTGCCAGCAGCTACTCCCTTAACACCGGGGAGCTGTTTTTT
CASSYSLNTGELFF
>TRBV5-1|14|TRBJ1-2|.|TRBD1
TGCGCCAGCAGACGACAGGGGCCAGGCTATGGCTACACCTTC
CASRRQGPGYGYTF
>TRBV19|13|TRBJ2-1|.|.
TGTGCCAGTAGGCTCGACTACTACAATGAGCAGTTCTTC
CASRLDYYNEQFF
>TRBV9|13|TRBJ1-1|.|.
TGTGCCAGCAGCGGGAGCGGGTACACTGAAGCTTTCTTT
CASSGSGYTEAFF
>TRBV28|12|TRBJ1-1|.|.
TGTGCCAGCAGTTACGGGGAAACTGAAGCTTTCTTT
CASSYGETEAFF
>TRBV19|16|TRBJ2-6|.|.
TGTGCCAGTAGTGAGACCGTCTTTTTTGGGGCCAACGTCCTGACTTTC
CASSETVFFGANVLTF
>TRBV6-6|16|TRBJ2-3|.|.
TGTGCCAGCAGTTACTCCGGGGGGCCCCGCACAGATACGCAGTATTTT
CASSYSGGPRTDTQYF
>TRBV5-6|14|TRBJ1-1|.|TRBD1
TGTGCCAGCAGGTCCGGGACAGTCGAGCCTGAAGCTTTCTTT
CASRSGTVEPEAFF
>TRBV7-2|16|TRBJ2-7|.|TRBD2
TGTGCCAGCAGCTCCCACGGGACTAGCGGCTCCTACGAGCAGTACTTC
CASSSHGTSGSYEQYF
>TRBV7-9|14|TRBJ1-2|.|.
TGTGCCAGCAGCTTACGGACATCTGGCTATGGCTACACCTTC
CASSLRTSGYGYTF
>TRBV7-9|15|TRBJ2-3|.|TRBD1
TGTGCCAGCAGCATAGCAGGGGACAGCCGAGATACGCAGTATTTT
CASSIAGDSRDTQYF
>TRBV18|17|TRBJ2-2|.|.
TGTGCCAGCTCACCACCGCCATTCATGGGGAGAACCGGGGAGCTGTTTTTT
CASSPPPFMGRTGELFF
>TRBV2|14|TRBJ2-3|.|.
TGTGCCATCCTTACAGTCCTGGGCACAGATACGCAGTATTTT
CAILTVLGTDTQYF
>TRBV9|15|TRBJ2-1|.|.
TGTGCCAGCAGCACCCGGGGGTCAGAGTACAATGAGCAGTTCTTC
CASSTRGSEYNEQFF
>TRBV27|14|TRBJ2-1|.|TRBD2
TGTGCCAGCAGGGCCCTAGCGGGGTGGTATGAGCAGTTCTTC
CASRALAGWYEQFF
>TRBV18|17|TRBJ1-5|.|TRBD1
TGTGCCAGCTCATTCACAGGGGGGAAATATAGCAATCAGCCCCAGCATTTT
CASSFTGGKYSNQPQHF
>TRBV5-1|14|TRBJ1-1|.|TRBD1
TGCGCCAGCAGCTTGCTGGACAGGGGGGCTGAAGCTTTCTTT
CASSLLDRGAEAFF
>TRBV6-6|14|TRBJ2-7|once|TRBD1
TGTGCCAGCAGTTACGGACAGGGGACCTACGAGCAGTACTTC
CASSYGQGTYEQYF
>TRBV27|14|TRBJ1-5|.|.
TGTGCCAGCAGTTTATTAGGTAGCGGTCAGCCCCAGCATTTT
CASSLLGSGQPQHF